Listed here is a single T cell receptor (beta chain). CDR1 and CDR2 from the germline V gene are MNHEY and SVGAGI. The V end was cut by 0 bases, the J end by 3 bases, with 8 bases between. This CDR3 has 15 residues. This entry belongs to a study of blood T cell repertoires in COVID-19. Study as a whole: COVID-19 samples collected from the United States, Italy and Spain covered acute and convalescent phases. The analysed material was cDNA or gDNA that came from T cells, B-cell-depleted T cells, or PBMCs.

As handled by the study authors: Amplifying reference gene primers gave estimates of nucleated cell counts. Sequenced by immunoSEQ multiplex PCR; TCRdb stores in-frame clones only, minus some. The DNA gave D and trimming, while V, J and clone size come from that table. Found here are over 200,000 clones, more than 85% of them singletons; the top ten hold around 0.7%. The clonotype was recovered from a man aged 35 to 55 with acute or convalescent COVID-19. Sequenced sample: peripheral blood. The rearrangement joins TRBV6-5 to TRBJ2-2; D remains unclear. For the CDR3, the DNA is TGTGCCAGCAGTTACTCGATACTTCACACCGGGGAGCTGTTTTTT. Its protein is CASSYSILHTGELFF.